The 16 T cell receptor beta chains below were found in one sample sequenced in a study of blood T cell repertoires in COVID-19 (dated by TCRdb to about 2020). The library was made by the immunoSEQ multiplex PCR assay. This immuneACCESS table, as held by TCRdb, lists in-frame sequences with V and J called but not all clones. Of the missing ones, under half trace to an unresolved V gene in checked studies; the others have no known cause. The sample includes about 200,000 clones, with approximately 83% observed a single time. The ten largest clones capture around 30% of the sample. Sequencing was done on a sample of peripheral blood. All receptors come from a man aged 35 to 55 with acute or convalescent COVID-19.

The chain combines TRBV11-2 with TRBJ2-5; 9 bases agree with TRBD1. V dropped 4 bases and J dropped 3; count of bases not matched to a gene: 15. The CDR3 runs to 18 residues. CDR1 is SGHAT, CDR2 FQNNGV, per germline. CDR3 sequence reads: CASSSRVGQGGGKETQYF. DNA for the CDR3: TGTGCCAGCAGCTCCCGTGTGGGACAGGGAGGAGGGAAAGAGACCCAGTACTTC.

The chain employs TRBV15 and TRBJ2-3; TRBD2 matches at 10 bases. Trimming cost V 8 bases and J 1 base; bases outside gene matches: 3. CDR3 length equals 14 residues. Germline V gene sequence: CDR1 LNHNV, CDR2 YYDKDF (reference sequence). DNA of the CDR3: TGTGCCACCGGAGGGACTAGCGGCACAGATACGCAGTATTTT. The encoded protein is CATGGTSGTDTQYF.

V usage is TRBV27 and J usage is TRBJ1-6; D uncertain. The CDR3 loop spans 13 amino acids. V was clipped by 5 bases and J by 4 bases, with 6 bases between them. The germline CDR1 and CDR2 sequences are MNHEY and SMNVEV (reference sequence). The CDR3 is CASSTGYNSPLHF. As DNA, the CDR3 is TGTGCCAGCAGTACGGGGTATAATTCACCCCTCCACTTT.

This clone appeared a single time. The chain is built from TRBV7-8 and TRBJ2-1; D remains unclear. Trimming shortened V by 0 bases and J by 2 bases, and 5 bases separated the two germline ends. CDR1 SGHVS and CDR2 FQNEAQ come from the germline V gene. The CDR3 spans 14 residues. CDR3 nucleotides: TGTGCCAGCAGCTTAGCGCTAGCCTACAATGAGCAGTTCTTC. Its protein product is CASSLALAYNEQFF.

In the case of this clone: The same CDR3 also results from other DNA sequences found in this sample. This chain uses TRBV28 with TRBJ2-7, with D possibly matching TRBD1 (6 bases). The CDR3 contains 13 residues. Germline V gene sequence: CDR1 MDHEN, CDR2 SYDVKM. Trimming stripped 4 bases from V and 1 base from J, with 8 bases between. The DNA for the CDR3 is TGTGCCAGCAGTTCCGGACAGTCCTACGAGCAGTACTTC. Translated: CASSSGQSYEQYF.

V and J are TRBV3-1 (or the pseudogene TRBV3-2) and TRBJ1-1; D is perhaps TRBD1 (5 bases). CDR1 is LGHDT, CDR2 YNNKEL, per germline (reference sequence). This CDR3 comprises 15 residues. Trimming took 3 bases from V and 0 from J, leaving 11 bases between them. The CDR3: CASSQGRTMNTEAFF. CDR3 nucleotides: TGTGCCAGCAGCCAGGGCCGGACAATGAACACTGAAGCTTTCTTT.

This clone was seen just once. The J gene is TRBJ1-6, the V gene TRBV6-5; D uncertain. This CDR3 contains 13 residues. Germline CDR1 and CDR2: MNHEY and SVGAGI. The V end was cut by 6 bases, the J end by 8 bases, with 11 bases between. The CDR3 DNA is TGTGCCAGCAGAGCAAACGGGGATTCACCCCTCCACTTT. Its translation: CASRANGDSPLHF.

This rearrangement joins TRBV11-2 to TRBJ2-7, with a tentative D call TRBD2 (5 bases). The ends were cut back, 6 bases at V and 9 bases at J, with 18 bases in the middle. CDR1 SGHAT and CDR2 FQNNGV come from the germline V gene. CDR3 length: 13 amino acids. This CDR3 reads CASRPNNGIGQYF. CDR3 DNA: TGTGCCAGCAGACCTAATAACGGGATAGGGCAGTACTTC.

This chain connects TRBV5-6 to TRBJ2-3, with 12 bases identical to TRBD2. The J segment lost 0 bases and the V segment lost 3 bases, leaving 8 bases of the junction unmatched. The V gene's germline CDR1 is SGHDT and CDR2 YYEEEE. This CDR3 region has 18 residues. The CDR3 reads CASSSPLAGGFSTDTQYF. The CDR3 nucleotides read TGTGCCAGCAGCTCGCCCCTAGCGGGAGGGTTTAGCACAGATACGCAGTATTTT.

J is TRBJ2-7 and V is TRBV3-1 (or the pseudogene TRBV3-2), with 7 bases fitting TRBD1. The CDR3 contains 13 residues. The germline V gene has CDR1 LGHDT and CDR2 YNNKEL (reference sequence). Losses at the gene ends were 6 bases for V and 3 bases for J; bases not matched to a gene: 5. The CDR3 loop reads CASRAGGNYEQYF. CDR3 coding DNA: TGTGCCAGCAGGGCAGGGGGTAACTACGAGCAGTACTTC.

This clone was picked up a small number of times. The chain is built from TRBV7-9 and TRBJ1-4, with a tentative D call TRBD1 (5 bases). CDR3 length: 15 residues. Trimming took off 5 bases at V and 5 bases at J, with 15 bases between the two ends. Germline V gene data show CDR1 as SEHNR and CDR2 as FQNEAQ (reference sequence). The CDR3 sequence is CASSPRQSPNEKLFF. The CDR3 region has the DNA TGTGCCAGCAGCCCCCGACAGTCACCGAATGAAAAACTGTTTTTT.

The chain couples TRBV24-1 to TRBJ1-5; D unresolved. The CDR3 runs 13 residues. The V gene's germline CDR1 is KGHDR and CDR2 SFDVKD. The CDR3 region is CATRNSPNQPQHF. DNA for the CDR3: TGTGCAACCCGCAACAGCCCCAATCAGCCCCAGCATTTT.

The chain has TRBV5-5 and TRBJ2-1; D is unresolved. Germline V gene lookup returns CDR1 SGHKS and CDR2 YYEKEE (reference sequence). Trimming pared 5 bases from V and 8 bases from J, leaving 11 bases between. This CDR3 is built from 12 residues. CDR3 amino acids: CASSSHLDEQFF. Written as DNA, the CDR3 is TGTGCCAGCAGTTCCCACTTGGATGAGCAGTTCTTC.

The chain has TRBV4-3 and TRBJ1-3; no firm D call. Germline V gene data show CDR1 as LGHNA and CDR2 as YSLEER. V was pared by 0 bases and J by 3 bases, with 12 bases between. The CDR3 covers 16 residues. Here the CDR3 DNA reads TGCGCCAGCAGCCAAGATATCGTGTCCGGTGGAAACACCATATATTTT. As protein: CASSQDIVSGGNTIYF.

The chain links TRBV11-2 to TRBJ1-6; D gene unclear. This CDR3 comprises 13 residues. The germline CDR1 and CDR2 sequences are SGHAT and FQNNGV. V shed 4 bases and J shed 5 bases, with 6 bases lying between them. The chain's CDR3 is CASSSIDNSPLHF. CDR3 nucleotide sequence: TGTGCCAGCAGCTCTATAGATAATTCACCCCTCCACTTT.

The rearrangement joins TRBV4-2 to TRBJ2-1, with 12 bases fitting TRBD2. The V segment lost 0 bases and the J segment 8 bases; nucleotides outside the gene matches: 5. The CDR3 has 16 residues. Germline V lookup: CDR1 LGHNA, CDR2 YNFKEQ. The CDR3 coding sequence is TGTGCCAGCAGCCAAGATCTAGCGGGAGGGCGTGATGAGCAGTTCTTC. It encodes CASSQDLAGGRDEQFF.